These 27 T cell receptor beta chains were all obtained from the same sample, sequenced in a study of T-cell memory formation after mild COVID-19. TCRdb re-called the 5' RACE reads through MiXCR, storing one row per CDR3 protein. The sample contains approximately 340,000 distinct CDR3 sequences, roughly 15% of which appear only once. Sequencing was carried out using PBMCs or a T cell subset sorted from them (not recorded which). The receptor set was obtained from a man aged 18 to 30 who had mild COVID-19 (a few samples of this study predate the infection). Cell type and time point are not known.

The rearrangement links TRBV12-3 or TRBV12-4 to TRBJ2-3; D is tentatively TRBD1 or TRBD2 (6 bases each). The CDR3 covers 16 residues. V gave up 1 base and J gave up 2 bases, with 13 bases separating them. CDR3 loop: CASSLGGAAITDTQYF. The DNA of the CDR3 is TGTGCCAGCAGTTTAGGGGGGGCCGCGATCACAGATACGCAGTATTTT.

The chain links TRBV4-3 to TRBJ1-2; D is unresolved. With 0 bases removed from V and 7 bases from J, the gap between germline ends came to 12 bases. The CDR3 is 14 amino acids. Germline V gene data show CDR1 as LGHNA and CDR2 as YSLEER. The DNA for the CDR3 is TGCGCCAGCAGCCAAGATCGCGCAGACGGTGGCTACACCTTC. Translation: CASSQDRADGGYTF.

CDR3 residues: CASSTEGQGFGELFF. The CDR3 DNA is TGTGCCAGCAGCACCGAAGGACAGGGCTTCGGGGAGCTGTTTTTT. V and J are TRBV11-1 and TRBJ2-2, with TRBD1 matching 8 bases. V lost 5 bases and J lost 7; bases outside the gene matches: 9. CDR1 and CDR2 from the germline V gene are SGHAT and FQDESV (reference sequence). CDR3 length: 15 residues.

The chain links TRBV2 to TRBJ2-7; no reliable D call. Germline V gives CDR1 SNHLY, CDR2 FYNNEI. The germline V and J ends were trimmed by 6 bases and 0 bases, with 9 bases remaining between them. The CDR3 has 13 residues. The DNA of the CDR3 is TGTGCCAGCAGAGACCTAAGCTCCTACGAGCAGTACTTC. Protein sequence: CASRDLSSYEQYF.

This clonotype was seen only a few times. This chain joins TRBV7-6 and TRBJ2-1; 12 bases agree with TRBD1. CDR3 size: 17 residues. V was pared by 6 bases and J by 7 bases, with 13 bases of the junction left unmatched. Per the germline V gene, CDR1 is SGHVS and CDR2 is FNYEAQ. CDR3 nucleotide sequence: TGTGCCAGCAGTCTCGGGACAGGGGGCAAACTGAGTAATGAGCAGTTCTTC. It is translated as CASSLGTGGKLSNEQFF.

This clonotype occurred a few times. The gene calls are TRBV10-3 and TRBJ2-3; 9 bases fit TRBD2. The CDR3 totals 18 residues. J lost 6 bases, V lost 2 bases, and 15 bases had no gene match. Germline CDR1 reads ENHRY; CDR2 reads SYGVKD. The CDR3 coding sequence is TGTGCCATCAGTGAGCTGGGCGGGGGGGTCCAGCTGATTGATACGCAGTATTTT. It translates to CAISELGGGVQLIDTQYF.

This clonotype was seen a handful of times. The chain carries TRBV5-4 and TRBJ2-2, with 14 nucleotides matching TRBD2. CDR1 is SGHNT and CDR2 is YYREEE in the germline V gene (reference sequence). This CDR3 spans 15 amino acids. Trimming at V came to 3 bases and at J to 5 bases, leaving 0 bases not matched to a gene. CDR3 sequence (DNA): TGTGCCAGCAGCTGGACTAGCGGGGGGACCGGGGAGCTGTTTTTT. Translating gives CASSWTSGGTGELFF.

This chain connects TRBV6-2 or TRBV6-3 to TRBJ1-6; tentative D call: TRBD1 (6 bases). The CDR3 is 13 residues long. V was trimmed by 6 bases and J by 9 bases, leaving 12 bases between them. The V gene's germline CDR1 is MNHEY and CDR2 SVGEGT. The chain's CDR3 is CASSYRVTSPLHF. For the CDR3, the DNA is TGTGCCAGCAGCTACAGGGTAACTTCACCCCTCCACTTT.

This clonotype was counted many times. J is TRBJ1-2 and V is TRBV6-5; D ambiguous. Germline lookup yields CDR1 MNHEY and CDR2 SVGAGI. V was pared by 7 bases and J by 0 bases, with 18 bases between. The CDR3 is 16 residues long. The CDR3 DNA is TGTGCCAGCACCCAGAGGGCGATAGCTTCTAACTATGGCTACACCTTC. Amino acids: CASTQRAIASNYGYTF.

The chain employs TRBV5-6 and TRBJ2-5; 7 nucleotides line up with TRBD2. V lost 4 bases to trimming and J lost 0 bases; unmatched junction nucleotides: 3. This CDR3 has 14 amino acids. Germline V lookup: CDR1 SGHDT, CDR2 YYEEEE. For the CDR3, the DNA is TGTGCCAGCAGCGAGACTAGCTACCAAGAGACCCAGTACTTC. The encoded protein is CASSETSYQETQYF.

This clonotype has more than one count but fewer than ten. This chain joins TRBV7-9 and TRBJ2-2; tentatively, D is TRBD1 or TRBD2 (5 bases each). The length of the CDR3 is 15 residues. The V and J ends lost 5 bases and 4 bases respectively, with 14 bases between them. The germline V gene has CDR1 SEHNR and CDR2 FQNEAQ (reference sequence). The CDR3 sequence is CASSRRDGLTGELFF. The CDR3 DNA sequence: TGTGCCAGCAGCCGCCGGGACGGACTCACCGGGGAGCTGTTTTTT. Together with reference TRBV7-9 and TRBJ2-2, the CDR3 gives the full variable domain: DTGVSQNPRHKITKRGQNVTFRCDPISEHNRLYWYRQTLGQGPEFLTYFQNEAQLEKSRLLSDRFSAERPKGSFSTLEIQRTEQGDSAMYLCASSRRDGLTGELFFGEGSRLTVL.

The chain couples TRBV3-1 to TRBJ1-6; D ambiguous. Germline V gene data show CDR1 as LGHDT and CDR2 as YNNKEL (reference sequence). V dropped 2 bases and J dropped 10 bases, with 15 bases sitting between them. This CDR3 comprises 15 residues. The CDR3 here is CASSQNEGGGSPLHF. In nucleotides, the CDR3 is TGTGCCAGCAGCCAAAACGAAGGAGGAGGCTCACCCCTCCACTTT.

V gene TRBV20-1 combines with J gene TRBJ2-5, with 13 bases aligning to TRBD2. The trim removed 2 bases at V and 4 bases at J, leaving 7 bases unmatched. CDR1 is DFQATT and CDR2 is SNEGSKA in the germline V gene (reference sequence). This CDR3 region has 16 residues. Here the CDR3 reads CSARLTSGGPGETQYF. The DNA for the CDR3 is TGCAGTGCTAGACTGACTAGCGGGGGGCCGGGAGAGACCCAGTACTTC.

V is TRBV6-5 and J is TRBJ2-3; D is unresolved. There are 15 residues in the CDR3. V lost 5 bases and J 0 bases, leaving 12 bases between the germline ends. Germline loops: CDR1 MNHEY, CDR2 SVGAGI. The CDR3, as DNA: TGTGCCAGCAGTACCTGGACCGTCAGCACAGATACGCAGTATTTT. This codes for CASSTWTVSTDTQYF.

In its sample, this clonotype was seen a few times. In DNA, the CDR3 is TGTGCCAGCAGCCCAGGGGGCACCCACGAGCAGTACGTC. This translates into CASSPGGTHEQYV. The chain employs TRBV7-9 and TRBJ2-7; TRBD1 matches at 8 bases. The ends lost 5 bases at V and 5 bases at J; junction bases unmatched: 5. The germline V gene encodes CDR1 SEHNR and CDR2 FQNEAQ (reference sequence). This CDR3 comprises 13 residues.

This clonotype has only a few counts. The chain uses TRBV7-2 and TRBJ2-5; D could derive from TRBD1 or TRBD2 (6 bases each). CDR3 length: 13 residues. V was shortened by 5 bases and J by 5 bases, with 12 bases between the two germline ends. Germline assignment: CDR1 SGHTA and CDR2 FQGNSA. As DNA, the CDR3 is TGTGCCAGCAGCCCTAAAGGGGGGGAGACCCAGTACTTC. This encodes CASSPKGGETQYF.

Only a few counts were recorded for this clonotype. The V and J genes are TRBV5-1 and TRBJ2-2; 9 bases are shared with TRBD1. Germline V CDR1 and CDR2: SGHRS, YFSETQ. The junction had 6 bases not matched to a gene; V was cut back by 6 bases and J by 6 bases. This CDR3 contains 14 residues. The CDR3 loop is CASNRDRDAGELFF. The CDR3 bases are TGCGCCAGCAACCGGGACAGGGATGCCGGGGAGCTGTTTTTT.

V gene TRBV3-1 combines with J gene TRBJ2-5, with 8 nucleotides matching TRBD1. The CDR3 has 15 amino acids. CDR1 and CDR2 (germline): LGHDT, YNNKEL (reference sequence). V dropped 1 base and J dropped 7; count of bases not matched to a gene: 8. CDR3 nucleotides: TGTGCCAGCAGCCAAGTCAGTCCAGGACAGGGGACCCAGTACTTC. Its protein product is CASSQVSPGQGTQYF.

V is TRBV11-1 and J is TRBJ2-1; 9 bases align to TRBD1. The germline gives CDR1 SGHAT, CDR2 FQDESV (reference sequence). This CDR3 spans 15 amino acids. Trimming took 6 bases from V and 9 from J; bases not matched to a gene: 12. The CDR3 bases are TGTGCCAGCAGAAACCGGGACAGGGTCTTGAGTGAGCAGTTCTTC. This translates into CASRNRDRVLSEQFF. Combining the CDR3 with reference TRBV11-1 and TRBJ2-1 gives the whole variable domain EAEVAQSPRYKITEKSQAVAFWCDPISGHATLYWYRQILGQGPELLVQFQDESVVDDSQLPKDRFSAERLKGVDSTLKIQPAELGDSAMYLCASRNRDRVLSEQFFGPGTRLTVL.

This clonotype was counted a few times. CDR3 loop: CASSQGRLGSTDTQYF. CDR3 nucleotides: TGCGCCAGCAGCCAAGGTCGGTTAGGTAGCACAGATACGCAGTATTTT. V usage is TRBV4-3 and J usage is TRBJ2-3; D is unclear. The germline CDR1 and CDR2 sequences are LGHNA and YSLEER. The CDR3 sequence is 16 residues long. The V end lost 1 base, the J end lost 0 bases, and 11 bases lay between the germline ends.

This clonotype came up many times. The chain joins TRBV20-1 to TRBJ1-2; D is undetermined. The germline V gene encodes CDR1 DFQATT and CDR2 SNEGSKA (reference sequence). Trimming stripped 4 bases from V and 6 bases from J, with 18 bases between. This CDR3 is 14 amino acids long. In nucleotides, the CDR3 is TGCAGTGCTATAATACCAGGCGCCCATGATGGCTACACCTTC. Its translation: CSAIIPGAHDGYTF.

The V gene is TRBV4-1, the J gene TRBJ2-5; 7 bases align to TRBD1. This CDR3 has 14 residues. Trimming removed 1 base from V and 2 bases from J; junction bases left unmatched: 1. The germline V gene has CDR1 MGHRA and CDR2 YSYEKL. The CDR3 spells CASSQAGQQETQYF. The CDR3 DNA follows: TGCGCCAGCAGCCAAGCGGGACAGCAAGAGACCCAGTACTTC.

This clonotype occurred a few times. The chain joins TRBV4-2 to TRBJ2-3; 14 bases match TRBD2. The CDR3 spans 19 residues. J gave up 0 bases and V 3 bases, and 8 bases lay outside the gene matches. Germline V gene lookup returns CDR1 LGHNA and CDR2 YNFKEQ. CDR3 sequence: CASSQQGLAGGPSTDTQYF. The CDR3, as DNA: TGTGCCAGCAGCCAGCAAGGACTAGCGGGGGGACCCAGCACAGATACGCAGTATTTT.

This clonotype was seen only a few times. This rearrangement joins TRBV10-3 to TRBJ2-7; 7 bases match TRBD1. Germline-derived CDR1 and CDR2 are ENHRY and SYGVKD. Trimming took 11 bases from V and 7 from J; bases not matched to a gene: 8. CDR3 size: 11 residues. CDR3 in amino acids: CASSQGWEQYF. Here the CDR3 DNA reads TGTGCCTCGTCACAGGGGTGGGAGCAGTACTTC.

This clonotype has at least ten counts. V gene TRBV9 combines with J gene TRBJ2-3, with 10 bases lining up with TRBD2. Germline-derived CDR1 and CDR2 are SGDLS and YYNGEE. The CDR3 is 15 amino acids. Unmatched junction bases numbered 4, after V lost 2 bases and J lost 4 bases. The CDR3 protein is CASSVLSGGADTQYF. For the CDR3, the DNA is TGTGCCAGCAGCGTTCTCAGCGGGGGGGCAGATACGCAGTATTTT. The full variable domain, completed using reference TRBV9 and TRBJ2-3, is DSGVTQTPKHLITATGQRVTLRCSPRSGDLSVYWYQQSLDQGLQFLIQYYNGEERAKGNILERFSAQQFPDLHSELNLSSLELGDSALYFCASSVLSGGADTQYFGPGTRLTVL.

This sequence joins TRBV5-1 and TRBJ2-3, with a weak D call TRBD2 (6 bases). The germline gives CDR1 SGHRS, CDR2 YFSETQ. The V and J ends lost 2 bases and 0 bases respectively, with 10 bases between them. The CDR3 runs 15 residues. CDR3 sequence reads: CASSFSGTSTDTQYF. In DNA, the CDR3 is TGCGCCAGCAGCTTTAGCGGTACTAGCACAGATACGCAGTATTTT.

The V gene is TRBV11-2, the J gene TRBJ2-2; weak D call: TRBD2 (5 bases). Germline V gene data show CDR1 as SGHAT and CDR2 as FQNNGV. The V end lost 7 bases, the J end lost 6 bases, and 24 bases lay between the germline ends. CDR3 length equals 17 residues. CDR3: CASKGIRRILKPGELFF. The DNA of the CDR3 is TGTGCCAGCAAAGGTATACGGAGGATACTGAAGCCCGGGGAGCTGTTTTTT. Together with reference TRBV11-2 and TRBJ2-2, the CDR3 gives the full variable domain: EAGVAQSPRYKIIEKRQSVAFWCNPISGHATLYWYQQILGQGPKLLIQFQNNGVVDDSQLPKDRFSAERLKGVDSTLKIQPAKLEDSAVYLCASKGIRRILKPGELFFGEGSRLTVL.